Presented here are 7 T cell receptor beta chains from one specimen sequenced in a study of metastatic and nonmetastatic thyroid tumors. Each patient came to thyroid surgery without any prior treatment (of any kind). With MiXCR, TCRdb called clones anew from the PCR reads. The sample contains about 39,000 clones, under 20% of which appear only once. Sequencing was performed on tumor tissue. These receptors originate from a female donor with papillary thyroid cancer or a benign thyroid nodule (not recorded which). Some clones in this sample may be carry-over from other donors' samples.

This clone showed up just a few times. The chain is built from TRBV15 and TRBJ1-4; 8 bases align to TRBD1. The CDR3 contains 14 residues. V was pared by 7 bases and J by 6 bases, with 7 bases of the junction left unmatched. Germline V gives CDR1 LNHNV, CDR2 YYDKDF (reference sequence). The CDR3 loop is CATITDRGDEKLFF. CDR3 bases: TGTGCCACCATCACCGACAGGGGTGATGAAAAACTGTTTTTT.

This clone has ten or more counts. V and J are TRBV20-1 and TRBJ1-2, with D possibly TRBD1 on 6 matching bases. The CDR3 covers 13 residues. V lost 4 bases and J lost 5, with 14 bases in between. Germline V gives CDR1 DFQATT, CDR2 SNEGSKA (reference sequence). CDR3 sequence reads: CSATQGTDYGYTF. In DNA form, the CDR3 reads TGCAGTGCTACTCAGGGGACGGATTATGGCTACACCTTC.

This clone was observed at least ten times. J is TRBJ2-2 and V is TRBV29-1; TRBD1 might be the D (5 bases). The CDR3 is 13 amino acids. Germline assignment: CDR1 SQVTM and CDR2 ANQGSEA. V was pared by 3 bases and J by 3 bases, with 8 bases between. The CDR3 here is CSVELGHTGELFF. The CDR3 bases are TGCAGCGTTGAGTTGGGGCACACCGGGGAGCTGTTTTTT.

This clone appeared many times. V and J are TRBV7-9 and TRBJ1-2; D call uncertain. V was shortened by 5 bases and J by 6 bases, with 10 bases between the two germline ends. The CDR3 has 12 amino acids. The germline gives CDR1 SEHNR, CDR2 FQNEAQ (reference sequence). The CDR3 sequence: CASSLNPHGYTF. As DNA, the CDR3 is TGTGCCAGCAGCCTAAATCCCCATGGCTACACCTTC.

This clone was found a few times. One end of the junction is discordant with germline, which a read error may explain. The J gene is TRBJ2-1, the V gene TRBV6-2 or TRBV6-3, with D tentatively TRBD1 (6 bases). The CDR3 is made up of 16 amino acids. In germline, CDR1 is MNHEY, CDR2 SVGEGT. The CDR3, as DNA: TGTGCCAGCATAGGGGCCGGGACAATAGATGACTATGAGAAGTTCTTC. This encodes CASIGAGTIDDYEKFF.

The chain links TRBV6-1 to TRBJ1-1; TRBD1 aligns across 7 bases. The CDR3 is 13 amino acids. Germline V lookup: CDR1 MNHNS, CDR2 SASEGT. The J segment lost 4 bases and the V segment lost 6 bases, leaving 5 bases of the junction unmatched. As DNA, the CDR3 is TGTGCCAGCAGGAACAGGGGAGTCACTGAAGCTTTCTTT. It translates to CASRNRGVTEAFF.

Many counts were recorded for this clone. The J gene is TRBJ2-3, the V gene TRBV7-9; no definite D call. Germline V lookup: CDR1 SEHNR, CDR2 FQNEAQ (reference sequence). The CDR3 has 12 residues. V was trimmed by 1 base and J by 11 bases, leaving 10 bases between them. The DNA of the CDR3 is TGTGCCAGCAGCTTAGACAAACGGAGGCAGTATTTT. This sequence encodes CASSLDKRRQYF.